The TCR beta chain under discussion was sequenced for a study of post-analysis software for immune sequencing data. Across the whole study: Relapsing-remitting, secondary progressive and progressive-relapsing multiple sclerosis courses were included.

Unique-molecular-identifier-tagged TCR beta cDNA libraries were used. T cells numbering roughly 1 to 11 million yielded cDNA molecules that totaled about 500,000. TCRdb analysed the PCR reads with MiXCR anew, one entry per CDR3 protein. The sample lists about 760,000 distinct CDR3 sequences; approximately 30% were seen once. Findings and caveats of the study: Samples from a shared batch, those prepared together, strongly co-clustered by F measure. There were roughly five TRBV segments more frequent in patients than controls, and TRBV5-6, TRBV5-1 and TRBV20-1 were among them.

To note about this clonotype: Its target is unknown.

With 0 bases removed from V and 1 base from J, the gap between germline ends came to 10 bases. Per the germline V gene, CDR1 is WNHNN and CDR2 is SYGVQD (reference sequence). CDR3 length equals 15 residues. Sequenced: blood. V gene TRBV10-1 combines with J gene TRBJ2-7; tentatively, D is TRBD2 (7 bases). The TCR comes from a girl aged 5-17 years with multiple sclerosis. CDR3 in amino acids: CASSESRGGSYEQYF. The CDR3 bases are TGCGCCAGCAGTGAGTCCAGGGGAGGGTCCTACGAGCAGTACTTC.